This T cell receptor beta chain was captured in a study of prognosis after radiotherapy for stage I lung cancer. Study information: Enrolled patients comprised 14 to 15 with newly diagnosed primary stage I lung tumors and four to six with oligometastatic NSCLC after surgical resection of the primary tumor. With a biologically effective dose of at least 100 Gy, radiotherapy took the form of SBRT split into 3 to 5 fractions.

The genomic DNA TCR beta CDR3 region underwent two rounds of multiplex PCR. Specific primers for each TRBV and TRBJ gene were what first-round PCR used. In TCRdb, the multiplex PCR reads were re-called with MiXCR into one record per CDR3 protein. Found here are about 27,000 distinct CDR3 sequences, about 30% of them singletons; the top ten hold roughly a third. This clonotype was recorded at least ten times. Its antigen is unknown. The patient cohort was node-negative on CT and PET/CT, with no prior chemotherapy, radiotherapy or other malignancies. Broader study findings: Patients given stereotactic body radiation therapy showed fewer unique TCR clones afterward, median around 10,000 versus 6,500.

The germline V and J ends were trimmed by 0 bases and 0 bases, with 8 bases remaining between them. Germline V gene sequence: CDR1 SEHNR, CDR2 FQNEAQ (reference sequence). The CDR3 is 15 amino acids. This clonotype originated in a donor aged 50 or older with non-small cell lung cancer. The gene calls are TRBV7-9 and TRBJ1-1; D not resolved. The specimen was PBMCs, collected before or after stereotactic body radiation therapy (not recorded which). CDR3 bases: TGTGCCAGCAGCTTAGCGGGCTACATGAACACTGAAGCTTTCTTT. Translating it yields CASSLAGYMNTEAFF.